This T cell receptor beta chain was sequenced during a study of CD8 T cells in ankylosing spondylitis. Study conclusions and caveats: Blood of patients with ankylosing spondylitis appeared to be characterized by a TCR beta motif of eight highly homologous variants. Significant enrichment of disease-linked clones was reportedly seen in matched ankylosing spondylitis synovial fluid. In synovial fluid and blood from reactive arthritis, some motif variants were previously reported. Relatively scarce in peripheral blood, disease-linked clones were CD8+.

For this clonotype: What it binds is not known.

Per germline, CDR1 LGHNA and CDR2 YSLEER. Trimming stripped 0 bases from V and 8 bases from J, with 10 bases between. The CDR3 spans 14 residues. Making the TCR beta libraries involved quantitative 5'-RACE with molecular barcodes. TCRdb recomputed calls from the 5' RACE reads with MiXCR, one row per CDR3 protein. The repertoire holds 800,000 to 900,000 distinct CDR3 sequences, with about 11% as singletons. V is TRBV4-3 and J is TRBJ1-4; D is uncertain. What was sequenced was blood, either unsorted or a sorted T cell fraction (not recorded which). The TCR originated in a male donor with ankylosing spondylitis. The CDR3 bases are TGCGCCAGCAGCCAAGACCGGAATGGGGAAAAACTGTTTTTT. Translation: CASSQDRNGEKLFF.